This is a list of T cell receptor beta chains from one sample in a study of cytomegalovirus exposure and HLA in healthy donors. TCRdb's copy holds only in-frame clones and misses some; the assay was immunoSEQ multiplex PCR. The repertoire holds around 140,000 clones, with 89% as singletons. The source material was PBMCs. Receptors were obtained from a woman aged 18 to 35 in good health and CMV-seronegative. Each CDR3 is given with its conserved first and last residue. A D gene is named only where the DNA matches it firmly. The listing skips clone size in some rows; elsewhere it reads once, few, many or a size class.

abundance	j_gene	len	d_gene	v_gene	CDR3nt	CDR3aa
NA	TRBJ2-7	15	TRBD2	TRBV9	TGTGCCAGCAGCGTAGGTAGCGGGGGGGCGTACGAGCAGTACTTC	CASSVGSGGAYEQYF
NA	TRBJ1-1	15	NA	TRBV13	TGTGCCAGCAGCGCTCGTAATACAGGGAACACTGAAGCTTTCTTT	CASSARNTGNTEAFF
NA	TRBJ1-6	14	TRBD1	TRBV2	TGTGCCAGCAGAACTGACAGGGAACGATCACCCCTCCACTTT	CASRTDRERSPLHF
once	TRBJ2-7	18	NA	TRBV18	TGTGCCAGCTCACCTCGAACTAACCCACTAACGACTAACTACGAGCAGTACTTC	CASSPRTNPLTTNYEQYF
once	TRBJ2-7	16	TRBD1	TRBV27	TGTGCCAGCAGTTTATTAGGACAGGTAAACTCCTACGAGCAGTACTTC	CASSLLGQVNSYEQYF
NA	TRBJ2-2	16	TRBD2	TRBV9	TGTGCCAGCAGCCTTAGAGCGGGGGAAAGGGTCGGGGAGCTGTTTTTT	CASSLRAGERVGELFF
NA	TRBJ2-4	16	TRBD1	TRBV9	TGTGCCAGCAGCGCATACTTACAGGGGGCCAAAAACATTCAGTACTTC	CASSAYLQGAKNIQYF
NA	TRBJ2-3	15	NA	TRBV18	TGTGCCAGCTCTCAGGGTGTGGGGCAGACAGATACGCAGTATTTT	CASSQGVGQTDTQYF
once	TRBJ2-1	15	NA	TRBV15	TGTGCCACCAGCAGCACTTTCGGGGTGAACAATGAGCAGTTCTTC	CATSSTFGVNNEQFF
NA	TRBJ1-5	16	NA	TRBV2	TGTGCCAGCTCTGAGGAGGCAGTCTATAGCAATCAGCCCCAGCATTTT	CASSEEAVYSNQPQHF
NA	TRBJ2-2	15	NA	TRBV2	TGTGCCAGCAGTGAAAATATAGGGGTCACCGGGGAGCTGTTTTTT	CASSENIGVTGELFF
NA	TRBJ1-1	13	NA	TRBV6-6	TGTGCCAGCAACGAGAGAAAGAACACTGAAGCTTTCTTT	CASNERKNTEAFF
NA	TRBJ2-1	15	NA	TRBV28	TGTGCCAGCAGTCCCCGAGGGAGCTCCTACAATGAGCAGTTCTTC	CASSPRGSSYNEQFF
NA	TRBJ1-2	13	NA	TRBV18	TGTGCCAGCTCCCCGTCGGAGTCCTATGGCTACACCTTC	CASSPSESYGYTF
NA	TRBJ2-2	17	TRBD1	TRBV15	TGTGCCACCAGCAGAGCTCGCGGGACAGGGGTCCCCGGGGAGCTGTTTTTT	CATSRARGTGVPGELFF
once	TRBJ2-1	16	NA	TRBV5-1	TGCGCCAGCAGCTTGTCGGAAGGAGGGCCCTACAATGAGCAGTTCTTC	CASSLSEGGPYNEQFF
NA	TRBJ2-6	15	NA	TRBV19	TGTGCCAGTAGTCCAGGGGCTTCTGGGGCCAACGTCCTGACTTTC	CASSPGASGANVLTF
few	TRBJ2-5	12	TRBD1	TRBV29-1	TGCAGCGTTTGGACAGGCGGGGAGACCCAGTACTTC	CSVWTGGETQYF
once	TRBJ1-6	15	NA	TRBV7-6	TGTGCCAGCAGCTTGGACAGACAGTATAATTCACCCCTCCACTTT	CASSLDRQYNSPLHF
NA	TRBJ2-1	15	TRBD1	TRBV27	TGTGCCAGCAGTCCCACAGGGGTCCCCTACAATGAGCAGTTCTTC	CASSPTGVPYNEQFF
NA	TRBJ1-2	16	NA	TRBV21-1	TGTGCCAGCAGCAAAGCGGGACAAGGCCATTCCTATGGCTACACCTTC	CASSKAGQGHSYGYTF